This T cell receptor beta chain was identified during a study of cytomegalovirus exposure and HLA in healthy donors. Details on this clone: Its matching antigen is unknown.

Study observations and caveats: Analysis performed later found 16,000 or so TCR beta sequences associated with HLA alleles at 0.05 false discovery rate.

Germline CDR1 SGHVS, CDR2 FNYEAQ. CDR3 length equals 15 residues. The V and J ends lost 5 bases and 7 bases, in that order; junction bases with no gene match: 10. Primers included in the PCR were 60 Vbeta and 13 Jbeta primers. Assay: immunoSEQ multiplex PCR; the TCRdb copy retains only in-frame clones and omits some. Its clone listing holds approximately 130,000 clones. The TCR originated in a woman in her fifties or sixties in good health and CMV-seronegative. Specimen: PBMCs. The chain recombines TRBV7-6 with TRBJ1-5; TRBD1 aligns across 8 bases. CDR3 nucleotide sequence: TGTGCCAGCAGCCTAGGACAGGGTGCAGGACAGCCCCAGCATTTT. Its protein is CASSLGQGAGQPQHF.